Listed here are 27 T cell receptor beta chains from one sample, sequenced in a study of cytomegalovirus exposure and HLA in healthy donors. Vbeta (60) and Jbeta (13) primers were used in the PCR. The method was immunoSEQ multiplex PCR; TCRdb's version includes in-frame clones alone and lacks a portion of them. Of about 130,000 clones detected, 80% appear once; the ten largest clones hold around 2.2%. The source material was PBMCs. The source is a young man in good health and CMV-seronegative.

The chain's CDR3 is CASSADRWGNNEQFF. DNA of the CDR3: TGTGCCAGCAGCGCCGACAGGTGGGGAAACAATGAGCAGTTCTTC. The chain uses TRBV7-2 and TRBJ2-1; maybe TRBD1 (6 bases). This CDR3 contains 15 residues. Germline CDR1 is SGHTA and CDR2 is FQGNSA. V was cut by 5 bases and J by 5 bases, with 16 bases left in between.

This clone is a singleton in its sample. J is TRBJ1-5 and V is TRBV27; 7 bases match TRBD1. J was trimmed by 3 bases and V by 1 base; bases with no gene match: 3. The CDR3 has 15 residues. From germline, CDR1 is MNHEY and CDR2 SMNVEV (reference sequence). DNA for the CDR3: TGTGCCAGCAGTTTATACAGGGGCGACAATCAGCCCCAGCATTTT. This encodes CASSLYRGDNQPQHF.

The chain recombines TRBV30 with TRBJ2-7, with 10 bases that match TRBD2. Per the germline V gene, CDR1 is GTSNPN and CDR2 is SVGIG (reference sequence). The V segment lost 4 bases and the J segment 1 base; nucleotides outside the gene matches: 7. The CDR3 totals 15 residues. The CDR3 spells CAWTGGLADSYEQYF. For the CDR3, the DNA is TGTGCCTGGACCGGTGGACTAGCGGATTCCTACGAGCAGTACTTC.

The V gene is TRBV4-3, the J gene TRBJ2-1; the D gene is possibly TRBD2 (5 bases). Germline lookup yields CDR1 LGHNA and CDR2 YSLEER. With 3 bases removed from V and 7 bases from J, the gap between germline ends came to 16 bases. This CDR3 has 15 amino acids. The CDR3 bases are TGCGCCAGCAGCCATACTCTCGGAGGTGGGAATGAGCAGTTCTTC. Its protein product is CASSHTLGGGNEQFF.

This chain uses TRBV5-1 with TRBJ1-1, with D hard to call. Trimming cost V 0 bases and J 6 bases, with 15 bases left between them. Germline V gene data show CDR1 as SGHRS and CDR2 as YFSETQ. The length of the CDR3 is 15 residues. The chain's CDR3 is CASSLDDFGSAEAFF. The CDR3 bases are TGCGCCAGCAGCTTGGATGACTTTGGATCGGCTGAAGCTTTCTTT.

Details on this clone: The sample has other DNA sequences that encode this CDR3 too. The chain links TRBV28 to TRBJ2-7; 10 positions match TRBD2. The germline V gene encodes CDR1 MDHEN and CDR2 SYDVKM. This CDR3 is built from 17 residues. Losses at the gene ends were 2 bases for V and 0 bases for J; bases not matched to a gene: 7. CDR3 loop: CASSLDLAGEISYEQYF. The CDR3, as DNA: TGTGCCAGCAGTTTAGATCTAGCGGGGGAAATCTCCTACGAGCAGTACTTC.

This clone was detected only a few times. The chain recombines TRBV10-3 with TRBJ1-4; 10 bases are a match to TRBD1. J gave up 8 bases and V 7 bases, and 4 bases lay outside the gene matches. The CDR3 contains 13 residues. Per germline, CDR1 ENHRY and CDR2 SYGVKD. The CDR3: CAITPDRGEKLFF. CDR3 DNA: TGTGCCATCACTCCGGACAGGGGGGAAAAACTGTTTTTT.

This clone has more than one count but fewer than ten. The chain recombines TRBV7-2 with TRBJ2-7, with TRBD1 matching over 12 bases. Germline V CDR1 and CDR2: SGHTA, FQGNSA. J gave up 5 bases and V 1 base, and 9 bases lay outside the gene matches. CDR3 length: 17 residues. CDR3 nucleotides: TGTGCCAGCAGCTTAGTCCCGGGACAGGGGGCGCTAAACGAGCAGTACTTC. Translated: CASSLVPGQGALNEQYF.

This clone was observed a handful of times. V usage is TRBV6-5 and J usage is TRBJ2-5; 9 positions agree with TRBD2. In germline, CDR1 is MNHEY, CDR2 SVGAGI. There are 14 residues in the CDR3. After removal of 7 bases from V and 2 bases from J, the junction contained 5 bases not matched to a gene. The CDR3 DNA sequence: TGTGCCAGCACCAAACTAGCGGGTCAAGAGACCCAGTACTTC. It encodes CASTKLAGQETQYF.

This clone has a single count. The chain combines TRBV14 with TRBJ2-2; 8 bases are shared with TRBD1. The CDR3 is 13 amino acids. Germline trimming cut 4 bases from V and 6 bases from J; bases unmatched to any gene: 1. CDR1 SGHDN and CDR2 FVKESK come from the germline V gene. The CDR3 is CASSPQGAGELFF. CDR3 nucleotide sequence: TGTGCCAGCAGCCCACAGGGGGCCGGGGAGCTGTTTTTT.

The chain carries TRBV27 and TRBJ2-7, with D possibly being TRBD2 (5 bases). CDR3 size: 14 residues. Germline V lookup: CDR1 MNHEY, CDR2 SMNVEV (reference sequence). V dropped 5 bases and J dropped 3 bases, with 14 bases sitting between them. The CDR3 sequence is CASSARTGIYEQYF. In DNA, the CDR3 is TGTGCCAGCAGTGCTCGGACTGGGATCTACGAGCAGTACTTC.

The chain is built from TRBV7-2 and TRBJ2-3; the D gene is possibly TRBD1 (5 bases). Germline values: CDR1 SGHTA, CDR2 FQGNSA. The CDR3 spans 13 residues. V was clipped by 1 base and J by 4 bases, with 6 bases between them. This CDR3 is CASSLDRSDTQYF. CDR3 DNA: TGTGCCAGCAGCTTAGACAGGTCAGATACGCAGTATTTT.

The sample holds one count of this clone. V gene TRBV5-1 combines with J gene TRBJ2-1, with 10 bases lining up with TRBD2. V was pared by 0 bases and J by 8 bases, with 5 bases of the junction left unmatched. The CDR3 consists of 15 residues. CDR1 is SGHRS and CDR2 is YFSETQ in the germline V gene. CDR3 in amino acids: CASSLEAGGPYEQFF. CDR3 nucleotides: TGCGCCAGCAGCTTGGAAGCGGGAGGGCCCTATGAGCAGTTCTTC.

This rearrangement joins TRBV18 to TRBJ2-7, with no clear D. Germline V gives CDR1 KGHSH, CDR2 LQKENI. V lost 3 bases, J lost 4 bases, and 7 bases lay in between. The CDR3 is 12 residues long. The CDR3 nucleotides are TGTGCCAGCTCACCCGGAGAATACGAGCAGTACTTC. Protein product: CASSPGEYEQYF.

This sequence joins TRBV6-5 and TRBJ2-7; perhaps TRBD2 as D (6 bases). CDR1 is MNHEY, CDR2 SVGAGI, per germline. This CDR3 has 14 amino acids. Between the trimmed V and J ends, which lost 5 bases and 3 bases, there was a span of 14 bases. The CDR3 sequence is CASSPRDALYEQYF. In nucleotides, the CDR3 is TGTGCCAGCAGTCCGCGGGATGCCCTCTACGAGCAGTACTTC.

This clone was counted between two and nine times. The rearrangement links TRBV5-6 to TRBJ2-7, with 8 nucleotides matching TRBD1. The V gene's germline CDR1 is SGHDT and CDR2 YYEEEE. Germline trimming cut 6 bases from V and 1 base from J; bases unmatched to any gene: 6. This CDR3 comprises 14 residues. CDR3: CASTHRGWSYEQYF. The CDR3 coding sequence is TGTGCCAGCACCCACAGGGGGTGGTCCTACGAGCAGTACTTC.

The chain links TRBV2 to TRBJ1-5; TRBD1 might be the D (5 bases). V lost 6 bases and J lost 4, with 22 bases in between. CDR3 length equals 17 residues. Per germline, CDR1 SNHLY and CDR2 FYNNEI. The CDR3 loop reads CASRDRRTSHGNQPQHF. CDR3 in DNA: TGTGCCAGCAGGGACCGCCGGACATCTCACGGGAATCAGCCCCAGCATTTT. The whole variable domain, remainder taken from reference TRBV2 and TRBJ1-5, is EPEVTQTPSHQVTQMGQEVILRCVPISNHLYFYWYRQILGQKVEFLVSFYNNEISEKSEIFDDQFSVERPDGSNFTLKIRSTKLEDSAMYFCASRDRRTSHGNQPQHFGDGTRLSIL.

The gene calls are TRBV28 and TRBJ2-7, with 8 bases that match TRBD2. From germline, CDR1 is MDHEN and CDR2 SYDVKM. The CDR3 is made up of 16 amino acids. V lost 2 bases and J lost 7; bases outside the gene matches: 13. CDR3 sequence reads: CASSLMASGWYAEQYF. In DNA form, the CDR3 reads TGTGCCAGCAGTTTAATGGCTAGCGGGTGGTACGCAGAGCAGTACTTC.

The V call is TRBV28, the J call TRBJ2-7, with TRBD2 matching over 7 bases. J gave up 3 bases and V 5 bases, and 4 bases lay outside the gene matches. The CDR3 runs 13 residues. Looked up from germline, CDR1 is MDHEN and CDR2 is SYDVKM. The CDR3 loop reads CASSKAGDYEQYF. CDR3 coding DNA: TGTGCCAGCAGTAAGGCGGGAGACTACGAGCAGTACTTC.

The gene calls are TRBV6-5 and TRBJ2-7; D is possibly TRBD1 (6 bases). The CDR3 loop spans 14 amino acids. V shed 2 bases and J shed 5 bases, with 13 bases lying between them. The germline CDR1 and CDR2 sequences are MNHEY and SVGAGI. The CDR3 nucleotides read TGTGCCAGCAGTTACCCAGGGGCGTACAACGAGCAGTACTTC. Translation gives CASSYPGAYNEQYF.

V gene TRBV7-9 combines with J gene TRBJ2-7, with 11 bases fitting TRBD2. The germline V gene has CDR1 SEHNR and CDR2 FQNEAQ (reference sequence). The CDR3 runs 16 residues. J gave up 2 bases and V 3 bases, and 6 bases lay outside the gene matches. The chain's CDR3 is CASSLGLAGGTYEQYF. In DNA, the CDR3 is TGTGCCAGCAGCTTGGGGCTAGCGGGAGGCACCTACGAGCAGTACTTC.

V and J are TRBV5-1 and TRBJ2-1, with 9 bases identical to TRBD2. The CDR3 extends over 16 amino acids. CDR1 is SGHRS and CDR2 is YFSETQ in the germline V gene. The V segment lost 1 base and the J segment 4 bases; nucleotides outside the gene matches: 6. CDR3 nucleotide sequence: TGCGCCAGCAGCTTGCTGGCGGGAGGGGTGTACAATGAGCAGTTCTTC. It yields the protein CASSLLAGGVYNEQFF.

The chain carries TRBV29-1 and TRBJ1-3; D is possibly TRBD1 (5 bases). The CDR3 is 15 residues long. From germline, CDR1 is SQVTM and CDR2 ANQGSEA. V was clipped by 6 bases and J by 1 base, with 16 bases between them. The CDR3 sequence is CSVGHGVTSGNTIYF. CDR3 nucleotides: TGCAGCGTGGGGCATGGGGTAACTTCTGGAAACACCATATATTTT. The full variable domain, with the rest looked up from reference TRBV29-1 and TRBJ1-3, is SAVISQKPSRDICQRGTSLTIQCQVDSQVTMMFWYRQQPGQSLTLIATANQGSEATYESGFVIDKFPISRPNLTFSTLTVSNMSPEDSSIYLCSVGHGVTSGNTIYFGEGSWLTVV.

This clone was observed a handful of times. The rearrangement links TRBV12-5 to TRBJ1-1; the match to TRBD1 covers 10 bases. CDR1 is LGHNT and CDR2 is FRNRAP in the germline V gene. CDR3 length: 16 residues. Trimming removed 2 bases from V and 1 base from J; junction bases left unmatched: 4. The CDR3 region has the DNA TGTGCTAGTGGTTTGTCGACAGGGGGCACGAACACTGAAGCTTTCTTT. Protein: CASGLSTGGTNTEAFF.

This clone was observed a few times. The V call is TRBV30, the J call TRBJ2-7; TRBD2 agrees at 8 bases. Looked up from germline, CDR1 is GTSNPN and CDR2 is SVGIG (reference sequence). The CDR3 spans 15 residues. With 2 bases clipped from V and 0 bases from J, the junction kept 6 bases outside the gene matches. The CDR3 reads CAWSLGLATSYEQYF. The DNA of the CDR3 is TGTGCCTGGAGTCTCGGACTAGCCACCTCCTACGAGCAGTACTTC.

The chain recombines TRBV18 with TRBJ1-5, with D uncertain. From germline, CDR1 is KGHSH and CDR2 LQKENI. Trimming left V 4 bases short and J 4 bases short, with 14 bases between. CDR3 length: 15 residues. The CDR3 region has the DNA TGTGCCAGCTCACGGGTCGGGGATACGAATCAGCCCCAGCATTTT. Protein product: CASSRVGDTNQPQHF.

The chain is built from TRBV5-1 and TRBJ2-7; D gene ambiguous. The V end lost 0 bases, the J end lost 5 bases, and 3 bases lay between the germline ends. Germline CDR1 is SGHRS and CDR2 is YFSETQ. The CDR3 runs to 11 residues. The CDR3 bases are TGCGCCAGCAGCTTGGTAAACGAGCAGTACTTC. Its translation is CASSLVNEQYF.